The 27 T cell receptor beta chains below all came from one sample that was sequenced in a study of cytomegalovirus exposure and HLA in healthy donors. The PCR employed 60 Vbeta primers together with 13 Jbeta primers. TCRdb's copy holds only in-frame clones and misses some; the assay was immunoSEQ multiplex PCR. The sample lists 150,000 or so clones, 65% to 90% seen once, with almost 2% in the top ten. Sequenced: PBMCs. Receptor source: a woman aged 18-29 years in good health and CMV-seronegative.

V is TRBV6-5 and J is TRBJ2-3; D remains unclear. V shed 2 bases and J shed 0 bases, with 12 bases lying between them. There are 16 residues in the CDR3. Germline assignment: CDR1 MNHEY and CDR2 SVGAGI. In nucleotides, the CDR3 is TGTGCCAGCAGTTACCGGGTATCACCTAGCACAGATACGCAGTATTTT. Its protein is CASSYRVSPSTDTQYF.

The gene calls are TRBV28 and TRBJ1-6, with D possibly being TRBD1 (6 bases). The ends were cut back, 7 bases at V and 5 bases at J, with 18 bases in the middle. CDR3 size: 16 residues. The germline V gene encodes CDR1 MDHEN and CDR2 SYDVKM. The CDR3 region has the DNA TGTGCCAGCACCCCCTCGGGGGGGCTCCATAATTCACCCCTCCACTTT. Translating gives CASTPSGGLHNSPLHF.

J is TRBJ1-5 and V is TRBV7-9, with D possibly being TRBD1 (6 bases). CDR1 SEHNR and CDR2 FQNEAQ come from the germline V gene (reference sequence). V was clipped by 8 bases and J by 2 bases, with 13 bases between them. This CDR3 contains 14 residues. The CDR3 is CASVGGLGNQPQHF. In DNA form, the CDR3 reads TGTGCCAGCGTTGGGGGCTTGGGCAATCAGCCCCAGCATTTT.

The gene calls are TRBV11-2 and TRBJ1-2; 8 bases agree with TRBD1. Trimming cost V 5 bases and J 8 bases; bases outside gene matches: 7. This CDR3 spans 13 amino acids. Per germline, CDR1 SGHAT and CDR2 FQNNGV. In DNA, the CDR3 is TGTGCCAGCAGCCCGGACAGGGAGGGCGGCTACACCTTC. This encodes CASSPDREGGYTF.

The CDR3 protein is CASSFSATGGGNTIYF. CDR3 in DNA: TGTGCCAGCAGCTTTTCCGCGACAGGGGGCGGAAACACCATATATTTT. This chain uses TRBV7-3 with TRBJ1-3; TRBD1 matches 10 bases. J gave up 4 bases and V 3 bases, and 6 bases lay outside the gene matches. Per the germline V gene, CDR1 is SGHTA and CDR2 is FQGTGA. This CDR3 contains 16 residues.

The chain has TRBV7-9 and TRBJ2-3; 12 positions agree with TRBD2. Per the germline V gene, CDR1 is SEHNR and CDR2 is FQNEAQ (reference sequence). CDR3 length: 15 amino acids. V shed 5 bases, J shed 8 bases, and the junction held 8 bases outside the gene matches. Here the CDR3 DNA reads TGTGCCAGCAGCGCCTCTAGCGGGGGGGCGGGTACGCAGTATTTT. Its translation: CASSASSGGAGTQYF.

The sample holds one count of this clone. This chain uses TRBV19 with TRBJ1-2; D is perhaps TRBD1 (5 bases). Trimming took 5 bases from V and 3 from J, leaving 16 bases between them. CDR1 and CDR2 (germline): LNHDA, SQIVND (reference sequence). The CDR3 is 15 residues long. The CDR3 loop reads CASSPRQLTDYGYTF. For the CDR3, the DNA is TGTGCCAGTAGTCCCCGACAGCTGACCGACTATGGCTACACCTTC. Complete variable domain (other parts from reference TRBV19 and TRBJ1-2): DGGITQSPKYLFRKEGQNVTLSCEQNLNHDAMYWYRQDPGQGLRLIYYSQIVNDFQKGDIAEGYSVSREKKESFPLTVTSAQKNPTAFYLCASSPRQLTDYGYTFGSGTRLTVV.

The chain has TRBV25-1 and TRBJ2-2; perhaps TRBD2 as D (6 bases). Germline values: CDR1 MGHDK, CDR2 SYGVNS. The CDR3 extends over 17 amino acids. V lost 4 bases and J lost 5, with 20 bases in between. CDR3 in amino acids: CASSASVPGVGTGELFF. CDR3 in DNA: TGTGCCAGCAGTGCTTCTGTTCCGGGAGTAGGAACCGGGGAGCTGTTTTTT.

This sequence joins TRBV9 and TRBJ2-2, with D possibly TRBD2 on 5 matching bases. The CDR3 runs 17 residues. Germline CDR1 SGDLS, CDR2 YYNGEE. Trimming stripped 0 bases from V and 5 bases from J, with 17 bases between. In nucleotides, the CDR3 is TGTGCCAGCAGCGTAGCTACGGGATCCCTGGGGACCGGGGAGCTGTTTTTT. This translates into CASSVATGSLGTGELFF.

The rearrangement uses TRBV29-1 and TRBJ2-5, with 9 bases fitting TRBD2. The CDR3 sequence is 13 residues long. Germline V gene lookup returns CDR1 SQVTM and CDR2 ANQGSEA. J lost 4 bases, V lost 6 bases, and 6 bases had no gene match. Written as DNA, the CDR3 is TGCAGCGTCCTAGCGGGGCTTCGAGAGACCCAGTACTTC. Amino acid sequence: CSVLAGLRETQYF.

This sequence joins TRBV6-5 and TRBJ1-5, with 11 bases matching TRBD1. The germline V gene encodes CDR1 MNHEY and CDR2 SVGAGI. Unmatched junction bases numbered 3, after V lost 6 bases and J lost 5 bases. The CDR3 length is 14 residues. Here the CDR3 reads CASSRTGGHQPQHF. CDR3 sequence (DNA): TGTGCCAGCAGCCGGACAGGGGGCCATCAGCCCCAGCATTTT.

The chain uses TRBV12-5 and TRBJ2-7, with 8 nucleotides matching TRBD1. CDR1 is LGHNT and CDR2 is FRNRAP in the germline V gene. The CDR3 loop spans 13 amino acids. The V and J ends lost 8 bases and 2 bases, in that order; junction bases with no gene match: 5. In nucleotides, the CDR3 is TGTGCTAGTCAGGACAGGGTAACCTACGAGCAGTACTTC. Translating gives CASQDRVTYEQYF.

This clone has just a few counts. The gene calls are TRBV10-2 and TRBJ1-4, with unresolved D. Trimming removed 3 bases at V and 4 bases at J, with 12 bases between. Germline values: CDR1 WSHSY, CDR2 SAAADI. This CDR3 is built from 15 residues. Written as DNA, the CDR3 is TGCGCCAGCAGTGACTTTGCCTTCAGTAATGAAAAACTGTTTTTT. It encodes CASSDFAFSNEKLFF.

The chain carries TRBV19 and TRBJ1-2; no definite D call. The CDR3 sequence is 15 residues long. The V end lost 3 bases, the J end lost 4 bases, and 15 bases lay between the germline ends. Germline V gene data show CDR1 as LNHDA and CDR2 as SQIVND (reference sequence). The CDR3 DNA reads as TGTGCCAGTAGTATTTTGGACTCCTCCTCCTATGGCTACACCTTC. Translated: CASSILDSSSYGYTF.

There are a few counts of this clone. V gene TRBV6-5 combines with J gene TRBJ2-7; TRBD1 is a possible D gene (6 bases). Germline lookup yields CDR1 MNHEY and CDR2 SVGAGI. The CDR3 runs to 12 residues. With 5 bases removed from V and 4 bases from J, the gap between germline ends came to 9 bases. In DNA form, the CDR3 reads TGTGCCAGCAGTCCACAGGGTTACGAGCAGTACTTC. Protein sequence: CASSPQGYEQYF.

In this sample, this clone turned up once. The rearrangement links TRBV11-2 to TRBJ2-1; TRBD2 agrees at 8 bases. The CDR3 is made up of 16 amino acids. J lost 7 bases, V lost 3 bases, and 11 bases had no gene match. Germline assignment: CDR1 SGHAT and CDR2 FQNNGV. The CDR3 bases are TGTGCCAGCAGCTTGGGACTAGGCCCGTATGTGAATGAGCAGTTCTTC. Protein: CASSLGLGPYVNEQFF.

J is TRBJ2-3 and V is TRBV7-9; tentatively, D is TRBD2 (5 bases). The CDR3 loop spans 15 amino acids. The ends were cut back, 5 bases at V and 5 bases at J, with 17 bases in the middle. Germline CDR1 reads SEHNR; CDR2 reads FQNEAQ (reference sequence). The CDR3 DNA reads as TGTGCCAGCAGCCACCTAGCCCGAGGAAAAGATACGCAGTATTTT. As protein: CASSHLARGKDTQYF.

The chain couples TRBV5-1 to TRBJ1-1, with D tentatively TRBD1 (5 bases). V was cut by 4 bases and J by 6 bases, with 10 bases left in between. CDR1 is SGHRS and CDR2 is YFSETQ in the germline V gene. This CDR3 comprises 12 residues. This CDR3 reads CASSVQGSEAFF. CDR3 coding DNA: TGCGCCAGCAGCGTCCAGGGATCTGAAGCTTTCTTT.

CDR3 DNA sequence: TGTGCCAGCAGCTTCCTAGCGGCCACCTACAATGAGCAGTTCTTC. Its translation: CASSFLAATYNEQFF. The chain combines TRBV5-4 with TRBJ2-1; 7 bases are shared with TRBD2. V lost 2 bases to trimming and J lost 2 bases; unmatched junction nucleotides: 4. CDR1 and CDR2 (germline): SGHNT, YYREEE (reference sequence). The CDR3 contains 15 residues.

The V and J genes are TRBV28 and TRBJ2-7; 9 nucleotides agree with TRBD1. The V gene's germline CDR1 is MDHEN and CDR2 SYDVKM. V dropped 4 bases and J dropped 1; count of bases not matched to a gene: 8. This CDR3 contains 16 residues. The CDR3 nucleotides are TGTGCCAGCAGTTCGGGGGGACAGGGTAGTTCCTACGAGCAGTACTTC. Its translation: CASSSGGQGSSYEQYF.

A remark on this clone: Sequence at one end of the junction differs from germline and may be a read error. The chain is built from TRBV7-9 and TRBJ1-5, with D hard to call. The CDR3 has 13 amino acids. Per the germline V gene, CDR1 is SEHNR and CDR2 is FQNEAQ (reference sequence). The CDR3 DNA is TGTTCCAGCAGCCCTCTAGAGGGTCAGCCCCAGCATTTT. This gives the protein CSSSPLEGQPQHF.

The chain carries TRBV29-1 and TRBJ1-1, with D possibly TRBD1 on 6 matching bases. The CDR3 totals 13 residues. Trimming pared 7 bases from V and 4 bases from J, leaving 16 bases between. The germline gives CDR1 SQVTM, CDR2 ANQGSEA. The CDR3 spells CSAANRVVTEAFF. The CDR3 bases are TGCAGCGCCGCAAACAGGGTTGTCACTGAAGCTTTCTTT.

CDR3 in amino acids: CAGQTPTGGNQPQHF. The CDR3 bases are TGTGCCGGCCAAACCCCGACAGGGGGTAATCAGCCCCAGCATTTT. This chain joins TRBV28 and TRBJ1-5, with TRBD1 identical over 9 bases. Germline values: CDR1 MDHEN, CDR2 SYDVKM. Trimming cost V 11 bases and J 4 bases; bases outside gene matches: 12. The CDR3 has 15 residues.

This clone has a single count. The chain joins TRBV30 to TRBJ2-2, with 7 nucleotides matching TRBD1. There are 15 residues in the CDR3. V dropped 1 base and J dropped 0; count of bases not matched to a gene: 2. The germline CDR1 and CDR2 sequences are GTSNPN and SVGIG (reference sequence). The CDR3: CAWSAGTANTGELFF. The CDR3, as DNA: TGTGCCTGGAGTGCAGGGACAGCGAACACCGGGGAGCTGTTTTTT. Full variable domain (outside the CDR3, taken from reference TRBV30 and TRBJ2-2): SQTIHQWPATLVQPVGSPLSLECTVEGTSNPNLYWYRQAAGRGLQLLFYSVGIGQISSEVPQNLSASRPQDRQFILSSKKLLLSDSGFYLCAWSAGTANTGELFFGEGSRLTVL.

The chain combines TRBV29-1 with TRBJ2-5; D is perhaps TRBD1 (6 bases). The V gene's germline CDR1 is SQVTM and CDR2 ANQGSEA. CDR3 length: 12 residues. Trimming shortened V by 7 bases and J by 2 bases, and 11 bases separated the two germline ends. The chain's CDR3 is CSGAQGQETQYF. The DNA of the CDR3 is TGCAGCGGTGCCCAGGGGCAAGAGACCCAGTACTTC.

The gene calls are TRBV28 and TRBJ1-2; 7 bases agree with TRBD1. V lost 5 bases to trimming and J lost 4 bases; unmatched junction nucleotides: 7. CDR1 is MDHEN, CDR2 SYDVKM, per germline. This CDR3 region has 14 residues. For the CDR3, the DNA is TGTGCCAGCAGTATATCGACAGGGCTCTATGGCTACACCTTC. This sequence encodes CASSISTGLYGYTF.

This chain connects TRBV4-2 to TRBJ2-4, with 10 bases fitting TRBD1. Per germline, CDR1 LGHNA and CDR2 YNFKEQ. The CDR3 extends over 13 amino acids. With V trimmed by 1 base and J by 15 bases, 6 bases remained unmatched. This CDR3 is CASSQGRDRGLYF. The CDR3 nucleotides are TGTGCCAGCAGCCAAGGCCGGGACAGGGGTTTGTACTTC.